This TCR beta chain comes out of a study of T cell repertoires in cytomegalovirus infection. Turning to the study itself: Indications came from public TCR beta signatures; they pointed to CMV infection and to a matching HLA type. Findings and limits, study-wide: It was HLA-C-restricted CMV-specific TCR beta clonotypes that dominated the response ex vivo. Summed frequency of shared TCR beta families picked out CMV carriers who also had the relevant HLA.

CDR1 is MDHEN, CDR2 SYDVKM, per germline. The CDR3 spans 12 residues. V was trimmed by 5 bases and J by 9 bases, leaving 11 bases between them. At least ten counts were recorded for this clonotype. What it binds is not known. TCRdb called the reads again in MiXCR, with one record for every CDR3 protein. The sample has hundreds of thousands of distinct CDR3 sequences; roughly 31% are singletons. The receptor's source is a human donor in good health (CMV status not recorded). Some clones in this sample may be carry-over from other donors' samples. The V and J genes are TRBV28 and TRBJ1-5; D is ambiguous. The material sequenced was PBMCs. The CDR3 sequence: CASSRAPRPQHF. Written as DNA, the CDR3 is TGTGCCAGCAGTCGGGCCCCACGGCCCCAGCATTTT.